What follows are 16 T cell receptor beta chains derived from one specimen sequenced in a study of cytomegalovirus exposure and HLA in healthy donors. Sequencing was performed with immunoSEQ multiplex PCR; in TCRdb, only in-frame clones are kept and a portion is missing. The table includes 150,000 to 160,000 clones, 75% to 90% detected once. The sequenced material came from PBMCs. These receptor sequences come from a man between 18 and 35 years old in good health and CMV-seropositive.

The chain links TRBV4-3 to TRBJ1-2, with D maybe TRBD1 (6 bases). The CDR3 covers 15 residues. Germline V gene lookup returns CDR1 LGHNA and CDR2 YSLEER. Trimming left V 1 base short and J 3 bases short, with 12 bases between. The CDR3 nucleotides are TGCGCCAGCAGCCAAGCGAGGGGGAACTACTATGGCTACACCTTC. Amino acids: CASSQARGNYYGYTF.

This chain joins TRBV29-1 and TRBJ1-1; 7 bases line up with TRBD1. From germline, CDR1 is SQVTM and CDR2 ANQGSEA. The CDR3 is 13 amino acids. Trimming removed 7 bases from V and 3 bases from J; junction bases left unmatched: 8. The CDR3 nucleotides read TGCAGCGGGAAACAGGGGCGCCACACTGAAGCTTTCTTT. It specifies CSGKQGRHTEAFF.

The genes are TRBV19 and TRBJ2-3, with 9 nucleotides matching TRBD1. The germline gives CDR1 LNHDA, CDR2 SQIVND (reference sequence). This CDR3 region has 15 residues. V dropped 4 bases and J dropped 3; count of bases not matched to a gene: 5. As DNA, the CDR3 is TGTGCCAGTAGTAGCCGGGACAGGGCAACAGATACGCAGTATTTT. This encodes CASSSRDRATDTQYF.

The chain employs TRBV9 and TRBJ2-1; 9 nucleotides agree with TRBD2. The germline V gene has CDR1 SGDLS and CDR2 YYNGEE. The ends lost 2 bases at V and 5 bases at J; junction bases unmatched: 2. The CDR3 contains 14 residues. Here the CDR3 reads CASSVSGGHNEQFF. CDR3 DNA sequence: TGTGCCAGCAGCGTTAGCGGGGGCCACAATGAGCAGTTCTTC.

J is TRBJ2-3 and V is TRBV27; TRBD1 might be the D (6 bases). This CDR3 is 16 amino acids long. V dropped 5 bases and J dropped 2 bases, with 17 bases sitting between them. Germline loops: CDR1 MNHEY, CDR2 SMNVEV (reference sequence). The DNA of the CDR3 is TGTGCCAGCAGTGGGCCGGACAGCCTTTTCACAGATACGCAGTATTTT. It is translated as CASSGPDSLFTDTQYF.

V is TRBV4-1 and J is TRBJ2-1; D perhaps matches TRBD2 (5 bases). Per germline, CDR1 MGHRA and CDR2 YSYEKL. V shed 0 bases and J shed 6 bases, with 18 bases lying between them. CDR3 length equals 17 residues. The CDR3 DNA follows: TGCGCCAGCAGCCAAGATCCTCAGGAGGCCGGCTCCAATGAGCAGTTCTTC. Its translation is CASSQDPQEAGSNEQFF.

V usage is TRBV25-1 and J usage is TRBJ2-3; TRBD1 might be the D (5 bases). Deletions cut 1 base from V and 6 bases from J, with 14 bases between. Germline lookup yields CDR1 MGHDK and CDR2 SYGVNS. The CDR3 length is 15 residues. CDR3 sequence: CASSEFGQGEDTQYF. The CDR3, as DNA: TGTGCCAGCAGTGAATTTGGCCAGGGCGAGGATACGCAGTATTTT.

This chain uses TRBV30 with TRBJ1-1; D not resolved. The CDR3 totals 13 residues. Germline V gene lookup returns CDR1 GTSNPN and CDR2 SVGIG (reference sequence). Between the trimmed V and J ends, which lost 4 bases and 0 bases, there was a span of 9 bases. The CDR3 loop is CAWTVGMNTEAFF. CDR3 bases: TGTGCCTGGACGGTCGGGATGAACACTGAAGCTTTCTTT.

V is TRBV6-6 and J is TRBJ1-1; 7 nucleotides agree with TRBD1. The germline CDR1 and CDR2 sequences are MNHNY and SVGAGI (reference sequence). The CDR3 contains 15 residues. The V and J ends lost 3 bases and 0 bases, in that order; junction bases with no gene match: 4. The CDR3 reads CASSYTDRVNTEAFF. Written as DNA, the CDR3 is TGTGCCAGCAGTTATACTGACAGGGTGAACACTGAAGCTTTCTTT.

The genes are TRBV5-8 and TRBJ2-3; a possible D gene is TRBD1 (6 bases). Germline V CDR1 and CDR2: SGHTS, YDEGEE. Trimming cost V 1 base and J 5 bases, with 8 bases left between them. This CDR3 has 13 amino acids. This CDR3 reads CASSLQGLDTQYF. Here the CDR3 DNA reads TGTGCCAGCAGCTTGCAGGGGCTAGATACGCAGTATTTT.

CDR3 sequence (DNA): TGTGCCAGCAGCCTACTTTTCGGAGGGCAAGAGACCCAGTACTTC. It specifies CASSLLFGGQETQYF. The chain links TRBV27 to TRBJ2-5, with D maybe TRBD2 (6 bases). CDR1 is MNHEY and CDR2 is SMNVEV in the germline V gene (reference sequence). The CDR3 totals 15 residues. V lost 6 bases to trimming and J lost 2 bases, with 16 bases between them.

The chain couples TRBV6-1 to TRBJ1-2; 7 positions match TRBD1. V lost 2 bases and J lost 7; bases outside the gene matches: 7. CDR1 is MNHNS and CDR2 is SASEGT in the germline V gene. CDR3 length equals 14 residues. CDR3: CASSEHSTGLGYTF. The CDR3 DNA sequence: TGTGCCAGCAGTGAACACTCGACAGGGCTTGGCTACACCTTC.

V usage is TRBV15 and J usage is TRBJ2-7; the D gene is possibly TRBD2 (7 bases). The CDR3 contains 13 residues. Between the trimmed V and J ends, which lost 5 bases and 5 bases, there was a span of 13 bases. The V gene's germline CDR1 is LNHNV and CDR2 YYDKDF (reference sequence). This CDR3 reads CATSGEGDNEQYF. CDR3 nucleotide sequence: TGTGCCACCAGCGGGGAGGGGGATAACGAGCAGTACTTC.

The V call is TRBV7-9, the J call TRBJ1-2; D possibly corresponds to TRBD1 (5 bases). The V gene lost 0 bases and the J gene lost 3 bases, with 11 bases spanning the gap. The CDR3 is made up of 15 amino acids. Germline V gene data show CDR1 as SEHNR and CDR2 as FQNEAQ (reference sequence). The CDR3 loop is CASSLAFREDYGYTF. The CDR3 DNA reads as TGTGCCAGCAGCTTAGCGTTCAGGGAGGACTATGGCTACACCTTC.

This rearrangement joins TRBV4-3 to TRBJ2-3, with D possibly TRBD2 on 5 matching bases. Trimming shortened V by 4 bases and J by 5 bases, and 22 bases separated the two germline ends. CDR3 length equals 17 residues. Germline V gives CDR1 LGHNA, CDR2 YSLEER. The CDR3 nucleotides are TGCGCCAGCAGCCCCCACATGGGCCGATCGGGAAAAGATACGCAGTATTTT. Translation gives CASSPHMGRSGKDTQYF.

Concerning this clone itself: Germline is not matched at one junction end, which may reflect a read error. The chain recombines TRBV6-5 with TRBJ2-4; no definite D call. The CDR3 sequence is 12 residues long. Germline CDR1 MNHEY, CDR2 SVGAGI. The CDR3 loop is CASSPQTQPVDF. The CDR3 bases are TGTGCCAGCAGTCCACAGACCCAACCCGTGGACTTC.